These T cell receptor beta chains were read from a single sample in a study of T cell changes during pregnancy in multiple sclerosis. Here immunoSEQ multiplex PCR was the method, and the copy in TCRdb shows in-frame clones only, minus some. The sample carries 65,000 or so clones, less than 95% recorded once. This specimen was peripheral blood, taken in the second trimester of pregnancy. The source of these receptors is a female donor in good health, enrolled as a control in a pregnancy study. Both conserved end residues are part of each CDR3. A D gene is named only where the DNA matches it firmly. Size values are once, few and many counts, or a class for expanded clones, and some rows have none.

TRBJ2-7,-,few,TRBV7-9,TGTGCCAGCATGCCACGGGACAATGCCTACGAGCAGTACTTC,CASMPRDNAYEQYF
TRBJ2-1,-,-,TRBV5-1,TGCGCCAGCAGCTTGGAATGGCTCGGGGATGAGCAGTTCTTC,CASSLEWLGDEQFF
TRBJ1-3,-,-,TRBV6-5,TGTGCCAGCAGTTACGGATCCTCGGGGTCTGGAAACACCATATATTTT,CASSYGSSGSGNTIYF
TRBJ2-3,-,-,TRBV5-1,TGCGCCAGCGCTACAGGGGATACGCAGTATTTT,CASATGDTQYF
TRBJ1-2,TRBD1,many,TRBV6-1,TGTGCCAGCAGTGACGACAGGGAATCGAATGGCTACACCTTC,CASSDDRESNGYTF
TRBJ1-1,-,-,TRBV27,TGTGCCAGCAGTTTATACGTGGCGGGGAACACTGAAGCTTTCTTT,CASSLYVAGNTEAFF
TRBJ1-2,-,-,TRBV30,TGTGCCTGGATTGGAGGCAGGGGTGGCTACACCTTC,CAWIGGRGGYTF
TRBJ1-5,-,once,TRBV7-6,TGTGCCAGCAGCTTAGGGGAGGGACAGCCCCAGCATTTT,CASSLGEGQPQHF
TRBJ2-2,TRBD2,-,TRBV11-3,TGTGCCAGCAGCTTAGATCACGGCGGGAGTGTTCGTACCGGGGAGCTGTTTTTT,CASSLDHGGSVRTGELFF
TRBJ2-2,-,-,TRBV27,TGTGCCAGCGGCCCCGGAGGGTACACCGGGGAGCTGTTTTTT,CASGPGGYTGELFF
TRBJ2-7,TRBD1,-,TRBV18,TGTGCCAGCTCACTCGGACAGGGATTCTACGAGCAGTACTTC,CASSLGQGFYEQYF
TRBJ2-3,TRBD2,-,TRBV7-3,TGTGCCAGCAGCTCTCTAGGCGGGGGAGATACGCAGTATTTT,CASSSLGGGDTQYF
TRBJ1-2,TRBD1,-,TRBV7-9,TGTGCCAGCAGCTTAGATGGGACAGGGGATGGCTACACCTTC,CASSLDGTGDGYTF
TRBJ2-3,-,-,TRBV2,TGTGCCAGCGGGGGGACTTACACAGATACGCAGTATTTT,CASGGTYTDTQYF
TRBJ1-3,-,few,TRBV6-6,TGTGCCAGCAGTTATGCTACAGGCCTAAACACCATATATTTT,CASSYATGLNTIYF
TRBJ2-3,TRBD2,-,TRBV9,TGTGCCAGCAGCGCTAGCGGGAGAAGCACAGATACGCAGTATTTT,CASSASGRSTDTQYF
TRBJ2-7,-,-,TRBV5-5,TGTGCCAGCAGCTTTATCGGCGAGCAGTACTTC,CASSFIGEQYF
TRBJ2-7,TRBD1,once,TRBV18,TGTGCCAGCTCACCTATCGGACAGGGGGCTAACGAGCAGTACTTC,CASSPIGQGANEQYF
TRBJ2-4,TRBD2,-,TRBV11-2,TGTGCCAGCAGCTTTGGTTGGCGGGAGGGCCAAAAAAACATTCAGTACTTC,CASSFGWREGQKNIQYF
TRBJ2-4,-,-,TRBV19,TGTGCCAGTAGTTTTACTGCAGGGGAAAACATTCAGTACTTC,CASSFTAGENIQYF
TRBJ1-1,-,few,TRBV6-5,TGTGCCAGCAGGGGGCTGGACACTGAAGCTTTCTTT,CASRGLDTEAFF
TRBJ1-1,TRBD1,-,TRBV18,TGTGCCAGCTCACCTGCGGGACAGCGCAACACTGAAGCTTTCTTT,CASSPAGQRNTEAFF
TRBJ1-1,TRBD1,-,TRBV6-5,TGTGCCAGCAGTACTGGACAGGCGAACACTGAAGCTTTCTTT,CASSTGQANTEAFF
TRBJ2-2,TRBD2,-,TRBV28,TGTGCCAGCAGTTATAGCGGGAGAGGGAACACCGGGGAGCTGTTTTTT,CASSYSGRGNTGELFF
TRBJ2-5,-,-,TRBV11-2,TGTGCCAGCAGCAACGGGCCCTTACAGGGTCGGCAAGAGACCCAGTACTTC,CASSNGPLQGRQETQYF
TRBJ1-5,-,once,TRBV28,TGTGCCAGCAGTTTCCCCAGGGAAAGTCAGCCCCAGCATTTT,CASSFPRESQPQHF
TRBJ2-7,TRBD2,-,TRBV10-2,TGCGCCAGCAGCGGACTAGCGGCGTTCTACGAGCAGTACTTC,CASSGLAAFYEQYF
TRBJ1-1,TRBD1,-,TRBV14,TGTGCCAGCAGTCTCGGGACAGGGAGAGCTTTCTTT,CASSLGTGRAFF
TRBJ1-2,-,once,TRBV5-1,TGCGCCAGGAAAAACAGTTGGAACTATGGCTACACCTTC,CARKNSWNYGYTF